This entry describes one T cell receptor beta chain. This clonotype was seen a few times. The antigen it recognizes is unknown. Per-base qualities were not stored, and no clone one base away is much larger. The sample originates from a study of early T cells in non-severe SARS-CoV-2 infection listed by TCRdb under 2021. A note on the overall study: TCR sequencing used bulk RNA from unsorted whole blood, so alpha and beta chains could not be paired.

Libraries were made using 5' RACE. TCRdb names NextSeq 500 as the instrument used. Unique molecular identifiers were attached to individual cDNA molecules in the TCR library protocol so that sequencing error and PCR bias could be corrected. Both TCR alpha and beta chains were sequenced, and tight co-correlation was observed between alpha and beta sequence abundances in each sample. The authors processed their data as follows. Decombinator V4 was used to perform V gene, J gene and CDR3 annotation of TCR sequences. Expanded TCRs were defined as changing significantly between any two time points under a Poisson model with p below 0.0001. TCR abundances were normalised to the total number of TCRs sequenced per sample and expressed as counts per million. MAIT TCRs were defined by TRAV1-2 paired with TRAJ12, TRAJ20 or TRAJ33, and iNKT TCRs by TRAV10 paired with TRAJ18. VDJdb, accessed 1 November 2021, was searched for CMV, EBV and SARS-CoV-2 annotated TCRs, excluding TCRs annotated for multiple antigens. TCRdb reran the public reads through fastp at Q25 and MiXCR, keeping productive beta chains. Rows with a matching CDR3 protein are joined into one entry that keeps the most common DNA and genes. The V and J calls follow TCRdb's processing rather than the paper's. This sample holds roughly 46,000 distinct CDR3 sequences; roughly 7.1% were observed only once. Approximately 4.5% of the sample is held by the ten biggest clonotypes.

Points the paper makes about the study in general: VDJdb matching was skewed toward anti-spike CD8 responses and likely underestimated virus-specific expansions, missing private and CD4 specificities.

From cysteine to phenylalanine, the CDR3 is 16 amino acids long. Only CDR3 DNA is held: 48 bases, read in frame from base 1. The germline V gene (reference sequence) sets CDR1 to DFQATT and CDR2 to SNEGSKA. V is reduced by 0 bases and J by 4 bases, leaving a spacing of 17 bases between them. The study was a case-control design nested within a healthcare worker cohort in London, UK, with weekly nasopharyngeal swab PCR tests and blood sampling. Healthcare workers were enrolled in the week of the UK lockdown, from 23 to 31 March 2020, and were followed every week for up to 16 weeks. This clonotype originated in an adult who was a healthcare worker with PCR-confirmed SARS-CoV-2 infection or an uninfected control (not recorded which). Sequenced sample: whole blood. The chain joins TRBV20-1 to TRBJ2-3, and perhaps TRBD2 as D gene, on 6 matching bases. The DNA is as follows: TGCAGTGCTAGAGATCTGGGGCGGGGCACACCAGATACGCAGTATTTT. Its product reads: CSARDLGRGTPDTQYF.